This is a list of T cell receptor beta chains from one sample in a study of tumor-infiltrating lymphocytes in primary liver carcinoma. Each CDR3 protein gets one entry after TCRdb re-called the multiplex PCR reads with MiXCR. Among roughly 40,000 distinct CDR3 sequences listed, roughly 77% were seen once. Specimen: tumor-adjacent normal liver tissue. The origin of the receptors is a woman in her 30s with primary liver carcinoma and hepatitis B virus infection. Both conserved end residues are part of each CDR3. Fields, in order: D gene, J gene, clone size, V gene, CDR3 protein, CDR3 DNA. D genes are given only for firm matches. Not all rows give a size; the values are once, few, many and, for expanded clones, a class.

TRBD1 TRBJ2-6 few TRBV2 CASSPTGQGAGANVLTF TGTGCCAGCAGTCCTACGGGACAGGGGGCTGGGGCCAACGTCCTGACTTTC
. TRBJ1-5 . TRBV4-2 CASSQVRSESTDTQHF TGTGCCAGCAGCCAAGTGCGCAGCGAGAGCACAGATACGCAGCATTTT
. TRBJ2-1 . TRBV4-1 CASSWLVGSHQQFF TGCGCCAGTAGCTGGCTTGTCGGAAGTCATCAGCAGTTCTTC
. TRBJ2-1 . TRBV6-2/TRBV6-3 CASSPGLSCHLFNNEQFF TGTGCCAGCAGTCCGGGGCTATCATGCCACCTTTTTAACAATGAGCAGTTCTTC
. TRBJ2-7 once TRBV7-8 CASSLRTYDAEQYF TGTGCCAGCAGTTTGCGGACATATGACGCGGAGCAGTACTTC
. TRBJ2-4 . TRBV5-5 CASSLGKGLNIEYF TGTGCCAGCAGCTTGGGCAAGGGGCTAAACATTGAGTACTTC
. TRBJ2-1 . TRBV29-1 CSSSGSLNEQFF TGCAGCTCATCGGGATCGTTAAATGAGCAGTTCTTC
. TRBJ1-2 . TRBV29-1 CSAGHGVEGDTF TGCAGCGCTGGACACGGGGTTGAGGGAGACACCTTC
. TRBJ2-3 many TRBV6-1 CASRATGRATDTQYF TGTGCCAGCAGAGCCACAGGGAGAGCCACAGATACGCAGTATTTT
. TRBJ2-2 many TRBV28 CASSFGGRDTGELFF TGTGCCAGCAGTTTTGGAGGGCGCGACACCGGGGAGCTGTTTTTT
TRBD2 TRBJ2-3 . TRBV6-6 CASSFTSGTSVDTKYF TGTGCCAGCAGTTTTACTTCCGGGACTAGCGTAGATACAAAGTATTTT
. TRBJ1-1 many TRBV13 CASSLGLGRDTEAFF TGTGCCAGCAGCTTAGGTCTGGGCCGGGACACTGAAGCTTTCTTT
. TRBJ2-7 . TRBV6-5 CASSSPGPYEQCF TGTGCCAGTAGTTCCCCCGGTCCCTACGAGCAGTGCTTC
TRBD1 TRBJ2-3 . TRBV6-2/TRBV6-3 CASSYPQSWDRSSIDTHYF TGTGCCAGCAGTTACCCCCAATCCTGGGACAGGTCTAGCATAGATACGCACTATTTT
TRBD1 TRBJ1-1 few TRBV11-2 CASSRGGAGPWGNTETFF TGTGCCAGCAGTCGAGGGGGCGCAGGTCCTTGGGGGAACACTGAAACTTTCTTT
. TRBJ2-2 . TRBV5-1 CASSFDLANTRELFF TGCGCCAGTAGCTTTGACCTAGCTAACACCAGGGAGCTGTTTTTT
. TRBJ1-2 many TRBV7-9 CASNAGSGNYGYTF TGTGCCAGCAATGCGGGTTCGGGTAACTATGGCTACACCTTC
TRBD1 TRBJ2-7 . TRBV29-1 CSVSQGTDVGDQYF TGCAGCGTTTCCCAAGGGACAGACGTTGGCGATCAGTACTTC
. TRBJ2-1 . TRBV6-1 CDSSDPAGGEGHELFF TGTGACAGCAGTGACCCAGCAGGAGGGGAGGGACATGAGCTGTTCTTC
TRBD2 TRBJ2-3 . TRBV6-5 CASRPGGGYANTQYF TGTGCCAGCAGACCCGGGGGAGGGTACGCAAATACGCAGTATTTT
. TRBJ1-5 . TRBV29-1 CSAGGGPGCPQHF TGCAGCGCGGGGGGGGGCCCAGGCTGTCCCCAGCATTTT
. TRBJ2-1 . TRBV7-3 CASSPRATWGSYNEQFF TGTGCCAGCAGCCCGCGCGCGACTTGGGGGTCCTACAATGAGCAGTTCTTC
TRBD1 TRBJ2-1 many TRBV28 CASSFFRTGPSEQFF TGTGCCAGCAGTTTCTTCCGGACAGGGCCGAGTGAGCAGTTCTTC
. TRBJ2-1 few TRBV9 CASSVSPYNEQFF TGTGCCAGCAGCGTAAGCCCCTACAATGAGCAGTTCTTC
TRBD2 TRBJ2-7 . TRBV11-2 CASCLAGTSGPLVYF TGTGCCAGCTGCTTAGCAGGGACTAGTGGCCCCTTGGTGTACTTC
. TRBJ2-7 . TRBV11-2 CTSSPIARVKEQYF TGTACCAGCAGCCCTATAGCGCGAGTGAAAGAGCAATACTTC
. TRBJ2-7 many TRBV2 CASSRGAYEQYF TGTGCCAGCAGCAGGGGGGCCTACGAGCAGTACTTC
. TRBJ2-3 . TRBV6-1 CVSRATVRATDTQYF TGTGTCAGCAGAGCCACAGTGAGAGCCACAGATACGCAGTATTTT
. TRBJ2-1 . TRBV6-2/TRBV6-3 CAGSYEVKDEQFF TGTGCCGGCAGTTACGAAGTTAAGGATGAGCAGTTCTTC
. TRBJ1-1 . TRBV11-3 CASSSLLGTMDTEAFF TGTGCCAGCAGCTCTCTATTGGGAACGATGGACACTGAAGCTTTCTTT
TRBD1 TRBJ1-1 . TRBV6-6 CESSPPGQGAFF TGTGAGAGCAGCCCGCCGGGACAGGGAGCTTTCTTT
. TRBJ2-3 once TRBV12-3/TRBV12-4 CASSFRETDMQYF TGTGCCAGCAGCTTTAGGGAGACAGATATGCAGTATTTT
. TRBJ2-7 . TRBV11-2 CASVLSYEQYF TGTGCCAGCGTACTCTCCTACGAGCAGTACTTC
. TRBJ2-2 . TRBV6-5 CDSSPEYRPARELFF TGTGACAGCAGTCCCGAGTACCGTCCGGCCAGGGAGCTGTTTTTT
. TRBJ2-2 . TRBV6-5 CASSTPGLHTGELIF TGTGCCAGCAGTACGCCGGGACTTCACACAGGGGAGCTGATTTTT
. TRBJ1-5 . TRBV19 CASSTGPRKQPQHF TGTGCCAGTAGCACCGGTCCTCGCAAGCAGCCCCAGCATTTT
TRBD2 TRBJ2-3 . TRBV12-5 CASRLVLSPILPTLAATTDTQYF TGTGCTAGTCGTTTGGTTCTGTCTCCTATTCTGCCGACACTAGCGGCTACCACAGATACGCAGTATTTT
. TRBJ2-4 . TRBV4-1 CASSPSHLDVIQYF TGTGCCAGCAGCCCTTCGCACCTAGACGTCATTCAGTACTTC
. TRBJ1-5 . TRBV4-2 CAISQGQIQPQHF TGTGCCATCAGCCAAGGCCAGATTCAGCCCCAGCATTTT
. TRBJ2-1 . TRBV4-3 CASSQDAGNSYNKQSF TGCGCCAGCAGCCAAGATGCGGGAAACTCCTACAATAAGCAGTCCTTC
. TRBJ2-7 . TRBV12-3/TRBV12-4 CARSSLQGSNEKYF TGTGCCCGCAGTTCCCTACAGGGTTCCAACGAGAAGTACTTC
. TRBJ2-7 . TRBV29-1 CSVAGTTYEQYF TGTAGCGTTGCCGGGACCACCTACGAGCAGTACTTC
. TRBJ2-4 . TRBV6-1 CSSSKAEGQQNIQYF TGTTCCAGCAGTAAAGCTGAAGGACAGCAAAACATTCAGTACTTC